The 27 T cell receptor beta chains given below trace back to one sample, sequenced in a study of T cells in Graves' hyperthyroidism and ophthalmopathy (dated by TCRdb to between 2018 and 2021). The library relied on multiplex PCR. Sequenced using an Illumina HiSeq 2000. TCR beta CDR3 regions were amplified from RNA transcripts. The first round of RT-PCR for the TCR CDR3 was performed with the HTBI primer set and the Qiagen OneStep RT-PCR kit. The public reads were reprocessed in TCRdb via fastp at Q25 and MiXCR, keeping in-frame beta chains. Each record represents a unique CDR3 protein, reported with the most common genes and DNA among its rows. The sample table lists about 680,000 distinct CDR3 sequences, around 40% of them with a count of one. The top ten hold approximately 31% of the sample. Sequenced sample: blood. The receptors stem from a woman between 40 and 55 years old with Graves' hyperthyroidism.

This clonotype has just a few counts. The chain recombines TRBV19 with TRBJ1-2, with no clear D. Germline V gene data show CDR1 as LNHDA and CDR2 as SQIVND (reference sequence). The CDR3 is 13 amino acids. Between the trimmed V and J ends, which lost 3 bases and 5 bases, there was a span of 10 bases. CDR3 region: CASSIGEGYGYTF. CDR3 in DNA: TGTGCCAGTAGTATTGGGGAGGGTTATGGCTACACCTTC. Variable domain in full (rest from reference TRBV19 and TRBJ1-2): DGGITQSPKYLFRKEGQNVTLSCEQNLNHDAMYWYRQDPGQGLRLIYYSQIVNDFQKGDIAEGYSVSREKKESFPLTVTSAQKNPTAFYLCASSIGEGYGYTFGSGTRLTVV.

This clonotype was observed a few times. J is TRBJ2-7 and V is TRBV7-9, with TRBD1 as a possible D gene (5 bases). V gave up 8 bases and J gave up 3 bases, with 14 bases separating them. Germline V gene sequence: CDR1 SEHNR, CDR2 FQNEAQ (reference sequence). This CDR3 is 13 amino acids long. The CDR3 here is CASGITGFYEQYF. The CDR3 DNA is TGTGCCAGCGGCATTACAGGTTTCTACGAGCAGTACTTC. The full variable domain, rest sourced from reference TRBV7-9 and TRBJ2-7, is DTGVSQNPRHKITKRGQNVTFRCDPISEHNRLYWYRQTLGQGPEFLTYFQNEAQLEKSRLLSDRFSAERPKGSFSTLEIQRTEQGDSAMYLCASGITGFYEQYFGPGTRLTVT.

This clonotype was seen a few times. The chain has TRBV6-5 and TRBJ2-5; D uncertain. The CDR3 is 14 amino acids. CDR1 and CDR2 from the germline V gene are MNHEY and SVGAGI. V lost 0 bases to trimming and J lost 2 bases, with 7 bases between them. CDR3 DNA sequence: TGTGCCAGCAGTTACTCGGCCAGTCAAGAGACCCAGTACTTC. This gives the protein CASSYSASQETQYF.

This clonotype was seen many times. The chain couples TRBV10-2 to TRBJ1-2, with D unresolved. V dropped 6 bases and J dropped 6 bases, with 5 bases sitting between them. The CDR3 sequence is 10 residues long. The V gene's germline CDR1 is WSHSY and CDR2 SAAADI. The CDR3 DNA follows: TGCGCCAGCAGATCCAATGGCTACACCTTC. This sequence encodes CASRSNGYTF.

This clonotype was recorded many times. The CDR3 loop reads CSAVVGGQGNTGELFF. The CDR3 bases are TGCAGCGCCGTCGTGGGGGGGCAAGGGAACACCGGGGAGCTGTTTTTT. The genes are TRBV29-1 and TRBJ2-2; weak D call: TRBD2 (7 bases). Deletions cut 7 bases from V and 1 base from J, with 19 bases between. The germline V gene encodes CDR1 SQVTM and CDR2 ANQGSEA. This CDR3 is 16 amino acids long.

The chain employs TRBV24-1 and TRBJ2-7; D is undetermined. The V gene lost 5 bases and the J gene lost 5 bases, with 12 bases spanning the gap. CDR1 and CDR2 from the germline V gene are KGHDR and SFDVKD. This CDR3 has 13 residues. DNA for the CDR3: TGTGCCACCAGTGCCACACCGGCTCACGAGCAGTACTTC. Its protein product is CATSATPAHEQYF.

The chain joins TRBV25-1 to TRBJ2-5; TRBD2 aligns across 14 bases. Germline V CDR1 and CDR2: MGHDK, SYGVNS. The CDR3 spans 20 residues. V lost 2 bases and J lost 3; bases outside the gene matches: 14. For the CDR3, the DNA is TGTGCCAGCAGTGAAACAAACGGGAGGACTAGCGGGGGGCCAAAAGAGACCCAGTACTTC. Translation: CASSETNGRTSGGPKETQYF.

For this clonotype: At one end, the junction sequence differs from germline, possibly due to a read error. The gene calls are TRBV10-2 and TRBJ1-1; D may be TRBD1 (5 bases). The CDR3 is 13 amino acids. Germline CDR1 WSHSY, CDR2 SAAADI. This CDR3 reads CASKLPRGTEASF. DNA of the CDR3: TGTGCCAGCAAACTCCCCAGAGGGACTGAAGCTTCCTTT.

This clonotype was seen at least ten times. The chain combines TRBV7-9 with TRBJ2-7, with a tentative D call TRBD2 (6 bases). The germline CDR1 and CDR2 sequences are SEHNR and FQNEAQ (reference sequence). V dropped 5 bases and J dropped 4 bases, with 15 bases sitting between them. This CDR3 is built from 14 residues. CDR3 sequence: CASSPGTSSYEQYF. The CDR3 bases are TGTGCCAGCAGCCCCGGGACTTCTAGTTACGAGCAGTACTTC. The whole variable domain, remainder taken from reference TRBV7-9 and TRBJ2-7, is DTGVSQNPRHKITKRGQNVTFRCDPISEHNRLYWYRQTLGQGPEFLTYFQNEAQLEKSRLLSDRFSAERPKGSFSTLEIQRTEQGDSAMYLCASSPGTSSYEQYFGPGTRLTVT.

This clonotype was counted a single time. The V call is TRBV2, the J call TRBJ1-4; 8 bases fit TRBD1. Germline assignment: CDR1 SNHLY and CDR2 FYNNEI. The length of the CDR3 is 16 residues. V trimming: 5 bases; J trimming: 2 bases; junction bases outside the gene matches: 7. CDR3 DNA: TGTGCCAGCAGTACTCGAGGACAGGGCACTAATGAAAAACTGTTTTTT. It specifies CASSTRGQGTNEKLFF.

In regard to this clonotype: Because the CDR3 is missing its conserved closing phenylalanine or tryptophan, this is likely a read error. The chain carries TRBV7-2 and TRBJ1-2; 8 bases fit TRBD1. The CDR3 extends over 19 amino acids. The germline V gene encodes CDR1 SGHTA and CDR2 FQGNSA. V lost 2 bases and J lost 2; bases outside the gene matches: 16. The CDR3 DNA reads as TGTGCCAGCAGCTTAACCGGCCAGGGGGCAGGGAGTCAAAACTATGGCTACACCCTC. Translated: CASSLTGQGAGSQNYGYTL.

This clonotype was picked up a small number of times. The V call is TRBV29-1, the J call TRBJ2-3, with D uncertain. Per germline, CDR1 SQVTM and CDR2 ANQGSEA. There are 11 residues in the CDR3. V was cut by 4 bases and J by 6 bases, with 8 bases left in between. In DNA, the CDR3 is TGCAGCGTTGGGATGAGGGATACGCAGTATTTT. Protein: CSVGMRDTQYF.

Concerning this clonotype: Germline is not matched at one junction end, which may reflect a read error. The chain uses TRBV7-2 and TRBJ2-2; TRBD2 matches 7 bases. CDR3 length: 12 amino acids. The germline V gene encodes CDR1 SGHTA and CDR2 FQGNSA. CDR3 loop: CASSRHSGELLF. CDR3 nucleotides: TGTGCCAGCAGCAGACACAGCGGGGAGCTGCTTTTT.

This clonotype has a count of ten or more. This chain uses TRBV7-9 with TRBJ1-3, with D possibly matching TRBD1 (6 bases). Per the germline V gene, CDR1 is SEHNR and CDR2 is FQNEAQ (reference sequence). V lost 0 bases and J lost 4, with 13 bases in between. This CDR3 has 16 residues. CDR3 DNA: TGTGCCAGCAGCTTAGCCAGGGGCGCGAACGGAAACACCATATATTTT. Encoded protein: CASSLARGANGNTIYF.

To note about this clonotype: The CDR3 does not end in the conserved phenylalanine or tryptophan, so this is likely a read error. The limits of the CDR3 on the DNA are not certain, so only TCRdb's listed CDR3 is given. The V and J genes are TRBV29-1 and TRBJ2-2. Germline-derived CDR1 and CDR2 are SQVTM and ANQGSEA. The CDR3 extends over 15 residues, inclusive of both ends. The chain's CDR3 is CSVDDGVDEHRGAVV.

The chain uses TRBV7-9 and TRBJ2-7; D possibly corresponds to TRBD2 (7 bases). Per germline, CDR1 SEHNR and CDR2 FQNEAQ (reference sequence). Trimming removed 0 bases at V and 9 bases at J, with 24 bases between. This CDR3 is 17 amino acids long. The CDR3 region has the DNA TGTGCCAGCAGCTTAGCGTGGGCGGGACTAAGGACAGATACGCAGTACTTC. It codes for CASSLAWAGLRTDTQYF.

Note on this clonotype: A read error is possible here, since a much larger clone lies one base away. This rearrangement joins TRBV9 to TRBJ1-1; D remains ambiguous. The CDR3 runs 13 residues. V was pared by 0 bases and J by 5 bases, with 8 bases between. Germline V CDR1 and CDR2: SGDLS, YYNGEE. CDR3 loop: CASSVEWGTEAFF. CDR3 nucleotides: TGTGCCAGCAGCGTAGAATGGGGAACTGAAGCTTTCTTT.

On this clonotype: Without the conserved terminal phenylalanine or tryptophan, this CDR3 likely stems from a read error. The chain employs TRBV9 and TRBJ1-2; D unresolved. CDR1 SGDLS and CDR2 YYNGEE come from the germline V gene. The germline V and J ends were trimmed by 2 bases and 3 bases, with 8 bases remaining between them. This CDR3 is 13 amino acids long. The CDR3 loop is CASSVDGDYGYTL. The CDR3 coding sequence is TGTGCCAGCAGCGTGGACGGTGACTATGGCTACACCCTC.

This clonotype was observed a single time. V and J are TRBV20-1 and TRBJ2-5, with 7 positions matching TRBD1. Germline-derived CDR1 and CDR2 are DFQATT and SNEGSKA (reference sequence). This CDR3 is built from 15 residues. After removal of 3 bases from V and 5 bases from J, the junction contained 12 bases not matched to a gene. The CDR3 bases are TGCAGTGCTAGTGGGACAGCCGAGGGATTGGAGACCCAGTACTTC. Protein: CSASGTAEGLETQYF.

CDR3 nucleotides: TGTGCCAGTAGTCGTCCGACAGGGAGGGGCCAGCCCCAGCATTTT. Its protein is CASSRPTGRGQPQHF. The rearrangement links TRBV19 to TRBJ1-5; 7 nucleotides line up with TRBD1. Trimming at V came to 5 bases and at J to 7 bases, leaving 11 bases not matched to a gene. This CDR3 spans 15 amino acids. Germline CDR1 LNHDA, CDR2 SQIVND (reference sequence).

The V call is TRBV16, the J call TRBJ1-3; weak D call: TRBD1 (6 bases). The CDR3 is 15 residues long. Trimming shortened V by 6 bases and J by 3 bases, and 15 bases separated the two germline ends. Germline lookup yields CDR1 KGHSY and CDR2 FQNENV. CDR3 loop: CASSRDIESGNTIYF. The CDR3 coding sequence is TGTGCCAGCAGTCGGGACATTGAAAGTGGAAACACCATATATTTT.

This clonotype turned up a few times. V and J are TRBV12-3 or TRBV12-4 and TRBJ2-6, with D unclear. The CDR3 is 15 amino acids. V was shortened by 6 bases and J by 1 base, with 10 bases between the two germline ends. CDR3 bases: TGTGCCAGCAGATGGACCCTTTCTGGGGCCAACGTCCTGACTTTC. Translated: CASRWTLSGANVLTF.

The chain links TRBV25-1 to TRBJ2-5, with D hard to call. Germline loops: CDR1 MGHDK, CDR2 SYGVNS. This CDR3 spans 15 amino acids. V dropped 8 bases and J dropped 5 bases, with 21 bases sitting between them. The CDR3 reads CASRSRDPLRETQYF. CDR3 nucleotides: TGTGCCAGCCGAAGCCGTGACCCCCTTCGGGAGACCCAGTACTTC.

This clonotype was recorded once. The CDR3 sequence is CASSLEQPNTEAFF. The CDR3 DNA sequence: TGTGCCAGCAGCTTGGAACAACCGAACACTGAAGCTTTCTTT. The rearrangement links TRBV13 to TRBJ1-1; D call uncertain. The CDR3 consists of 14 residues. Germline lookup yields CDR1 PRHDT and CDR2 FYEKMQ (reference sequence). Trimming shortened V by 3 bases and J by 1 base, and 9 bases separated the two germline ends.

The chain has TRBV12-3 or TRBV12-4 and TRBJ2-2, with unresolved D. The CDR3 consists of 13 residues. V dropped 9 bases and J dropped 1 base, with 9 bases sitting between them. CDR3 sequence (DNA): TGTGCCAGTTACGGACGGAACACCGGGGAGCTGTTTTTT. The encoded protein is CASYGRNTGELFF.

A few counts support this clonotype. V and J are TRBV4-1 and TRBJ2-2, with no clear D. Trimming pared 5 bases from V and 4 bases from J, leaving 11 bases between. This CDR3 is 14 amino acids long. Germline V lookup: CDR1 MGHRA, CDR2 YSYEKL. CDR3 DNA: TGCGCCAGCAGCACCACAAGGGCCACCGGGGAGCTGTTTTTT. Its translation is CASSTTRATGELFF.

This clonotype was seen a handful of times. V is TRBV4-3 and J is TRBJ2-5; D is tentatively TRBD1 or TRBD2 (5 bases each). The CDR3 consists of 16 residues. With 0 bases removed from V and 4 bases from J, the gap between germline ends came to 15 bases. Germline assignment: CDR1 LGHNA and CDR2 YSLEER. DNA for the CDR3: TGCGCCAGCAGCCAAGATCCGTGGGGGACCAGAGAGACCCAGTACTTC. Encoded protein: CASSQDPWGTRETQYF.